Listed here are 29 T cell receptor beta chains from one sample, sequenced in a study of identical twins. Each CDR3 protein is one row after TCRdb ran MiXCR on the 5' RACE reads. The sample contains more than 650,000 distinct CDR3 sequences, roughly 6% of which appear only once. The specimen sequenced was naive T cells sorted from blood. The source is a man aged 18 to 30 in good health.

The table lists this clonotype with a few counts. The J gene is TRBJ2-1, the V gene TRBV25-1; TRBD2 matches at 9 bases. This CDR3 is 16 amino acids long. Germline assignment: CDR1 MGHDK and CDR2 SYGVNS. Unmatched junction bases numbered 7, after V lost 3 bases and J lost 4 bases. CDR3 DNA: TGTGCCAGCAGTGACATTAGCGGGAGCGGGTACAATGAGCAGTTCTTC. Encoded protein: CASSDISGSGYNEQFF.

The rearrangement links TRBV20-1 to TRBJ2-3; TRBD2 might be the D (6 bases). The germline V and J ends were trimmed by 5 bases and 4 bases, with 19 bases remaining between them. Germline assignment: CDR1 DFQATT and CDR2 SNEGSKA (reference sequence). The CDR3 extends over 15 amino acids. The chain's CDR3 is CSAAKGGMSADTQYF. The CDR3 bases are TGCAGTGCTGCAAAAGGAGGGATGAGCGCAGATACGCAGTATTTT.

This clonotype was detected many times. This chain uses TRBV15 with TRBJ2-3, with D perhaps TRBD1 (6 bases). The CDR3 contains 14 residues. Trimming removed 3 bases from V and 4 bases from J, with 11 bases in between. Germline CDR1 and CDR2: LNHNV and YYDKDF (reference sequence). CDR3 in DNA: TGTGCCACCAGCAGCGAACAGGGTGCAGATACGCAGTATTTT. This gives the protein CATSSEQGADTQYF.

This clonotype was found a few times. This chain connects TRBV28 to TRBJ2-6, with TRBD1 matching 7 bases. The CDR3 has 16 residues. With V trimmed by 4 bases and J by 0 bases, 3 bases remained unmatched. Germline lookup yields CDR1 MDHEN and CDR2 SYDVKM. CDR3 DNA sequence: TGTGCCAGCAGTTCGGGGACAGCCTCTGGGGCCAACGTCCTGACTTTC. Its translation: CASSSGTASGANVLTF.

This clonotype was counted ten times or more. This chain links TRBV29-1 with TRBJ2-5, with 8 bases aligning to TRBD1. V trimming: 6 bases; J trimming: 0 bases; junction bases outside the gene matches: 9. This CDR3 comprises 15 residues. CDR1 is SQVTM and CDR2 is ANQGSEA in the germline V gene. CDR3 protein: CSVRTGLVYQETQYF. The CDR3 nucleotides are TGCAGCGTGCGGACAGGGTTGGTGTACCAAGAGACCCAGTACTTC.

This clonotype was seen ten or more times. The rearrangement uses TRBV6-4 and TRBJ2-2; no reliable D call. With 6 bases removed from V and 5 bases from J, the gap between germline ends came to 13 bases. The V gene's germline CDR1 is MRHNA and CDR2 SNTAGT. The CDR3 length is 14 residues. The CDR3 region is CASSLRGGTGELFF. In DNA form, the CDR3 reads TGTGCCAGCAGCCTCCGTGGTGGGACCGGGGAGCTGTTTTTT.

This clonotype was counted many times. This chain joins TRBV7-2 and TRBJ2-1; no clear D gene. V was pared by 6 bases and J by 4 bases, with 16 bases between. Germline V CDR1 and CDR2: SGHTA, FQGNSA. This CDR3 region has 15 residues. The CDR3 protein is CASSPGPFEYNEQFF. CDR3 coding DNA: TGTGCCAGCAGTCCCGGTCCCTTTGAGTACAATGAGCAGTTCTTC.

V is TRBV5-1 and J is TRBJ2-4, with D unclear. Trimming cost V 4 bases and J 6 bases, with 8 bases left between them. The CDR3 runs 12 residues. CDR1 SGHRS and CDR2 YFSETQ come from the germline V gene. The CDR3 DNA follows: TGCGCCAGCAGCGGCCAAACAAACATTCAGTACTTC. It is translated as CASSGQTNIQYF.

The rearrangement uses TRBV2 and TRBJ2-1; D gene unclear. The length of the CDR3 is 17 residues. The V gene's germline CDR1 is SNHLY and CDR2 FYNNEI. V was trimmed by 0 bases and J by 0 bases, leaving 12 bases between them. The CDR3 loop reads CASSEAYPASSYNEQFF. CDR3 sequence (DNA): TGTGCCAGCAGTGAAGCTTACCCAGCCAGCTCCTACAATGAGCAGTTCTTC.

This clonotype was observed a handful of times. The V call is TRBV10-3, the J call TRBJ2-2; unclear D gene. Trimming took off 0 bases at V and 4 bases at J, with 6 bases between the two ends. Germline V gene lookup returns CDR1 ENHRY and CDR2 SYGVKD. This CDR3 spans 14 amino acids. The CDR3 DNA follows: TGTGCCATCAGTGAGTCCGGCACCACCGGGGAGCTGTTTTTT. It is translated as CAISESGTTGELFF.

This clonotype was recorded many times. CDR3: CATSEPSSGSSNEQFF. The CDR3 coding sequence is TGTGCCACCAGTGAGCCTTCTAGCGGGAGTTCCAATGAGCAGTTCTTC. The rearrangement joins TRBV24-1 to TRBJ2-1; 10 nucleotides match TRBD2. The length of the CDR3 is 16 residues. V lost 4 bases, J lost 6 bases, and 8 bases stayed unmatched. Looked up from germline, CDR1 is KGHDR and CDR2 is SFDVKD.

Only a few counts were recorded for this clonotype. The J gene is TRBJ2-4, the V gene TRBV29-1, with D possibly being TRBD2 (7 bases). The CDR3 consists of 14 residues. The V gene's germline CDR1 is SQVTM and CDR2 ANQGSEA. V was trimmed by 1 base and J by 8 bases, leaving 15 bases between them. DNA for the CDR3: TGCAGCGTTGAAGGACCCAAGGGGGGGGACATTCAGTACTTC. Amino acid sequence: CSVEGPKGGDIQYF.

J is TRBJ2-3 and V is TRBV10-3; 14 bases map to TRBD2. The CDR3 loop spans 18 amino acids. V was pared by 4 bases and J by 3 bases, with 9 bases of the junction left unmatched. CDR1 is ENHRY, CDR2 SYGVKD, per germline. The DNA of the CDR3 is TGTGCCATCAGTGCGGGACTAGCGGGAGAGGGTCGTACAGATACGCAGTATTTT. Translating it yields CAISAGLAGEGRTDTQYF.

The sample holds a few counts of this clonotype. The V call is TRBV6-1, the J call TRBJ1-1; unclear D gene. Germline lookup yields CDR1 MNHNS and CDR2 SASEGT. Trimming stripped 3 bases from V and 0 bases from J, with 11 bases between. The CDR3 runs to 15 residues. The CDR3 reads CASSDRSGLNTEAFF. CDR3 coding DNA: TGTGCCAGCAGTGATCGTAGTGGTCTGAACACTGAAGCTTTCTTT.

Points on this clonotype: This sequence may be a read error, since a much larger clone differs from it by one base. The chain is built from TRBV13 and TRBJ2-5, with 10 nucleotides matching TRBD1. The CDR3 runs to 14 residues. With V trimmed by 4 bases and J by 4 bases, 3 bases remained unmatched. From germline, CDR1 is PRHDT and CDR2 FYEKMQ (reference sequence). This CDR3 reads CASSSGTGAETQYF. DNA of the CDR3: TGTGCCAGCAGCTCCGGGACAGGGGCAGAGACCCAGTACTTC.

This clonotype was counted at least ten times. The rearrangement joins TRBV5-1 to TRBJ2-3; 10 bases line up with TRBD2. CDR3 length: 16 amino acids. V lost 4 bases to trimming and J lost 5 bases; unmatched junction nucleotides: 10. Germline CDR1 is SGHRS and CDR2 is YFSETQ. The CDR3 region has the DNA TGCGCCAGCAGCGTGTGGCTAGCGGGAGTGAAAGATACGCAGTATTTT. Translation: CASSVWLAGVKDTQYF.

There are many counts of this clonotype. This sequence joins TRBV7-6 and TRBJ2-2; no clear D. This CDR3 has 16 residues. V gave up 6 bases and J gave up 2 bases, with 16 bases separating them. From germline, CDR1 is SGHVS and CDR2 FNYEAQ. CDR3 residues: CASSQNIPLNTGELFF. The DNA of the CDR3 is TGTGCCAGCAGTCAAAATATCCCTCTTAACACCGGGGAGCTGTTTTTT. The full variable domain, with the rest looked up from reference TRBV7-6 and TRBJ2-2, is GAGVSQSPRYKVTKRGQDVALRCDPISGHVSLYWYRQALGQGPEFLTYFNYEAQQDKSGLPNDRFSAERPEGSISTLTIQRTEQRDSAMYRCASSQNIPLNTGELFFGEGSRLTVL.

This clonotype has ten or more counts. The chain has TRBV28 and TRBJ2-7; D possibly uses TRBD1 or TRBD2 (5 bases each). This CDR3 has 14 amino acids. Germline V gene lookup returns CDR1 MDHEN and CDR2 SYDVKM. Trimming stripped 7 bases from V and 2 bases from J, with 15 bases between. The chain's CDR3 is CASNPGLVPYEQYF. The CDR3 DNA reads TGTGCCAGCAACCCGGGGCTCGTCCCCTACGAGCAGTACTTC.

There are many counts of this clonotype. The DNA for the CDR3 is TGTGCCAGCTCACCACCCGGAGTAGCGGGAAAGGATGAGCAGTTCTTC. This codes for CASSPPGVAGKDEQFF. The chain is built from TRBV18 and TRBJ2-1, with 8 bases lining up with TRBD2. Germline V CDR1 and CDR2: KGHSH, LQKENI. V gave up 0 bases and J gave up 8 bases; unmatched junction bases: 9. This CDR3 comprises 16 residues.

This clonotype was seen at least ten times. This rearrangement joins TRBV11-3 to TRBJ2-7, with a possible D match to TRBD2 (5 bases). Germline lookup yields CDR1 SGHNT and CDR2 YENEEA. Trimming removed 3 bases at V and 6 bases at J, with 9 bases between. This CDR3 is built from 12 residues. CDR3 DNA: TGTGCCAGCAGCTTTGACTATCGCGAGCAGTACGTC. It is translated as CASSFDYREQYV.

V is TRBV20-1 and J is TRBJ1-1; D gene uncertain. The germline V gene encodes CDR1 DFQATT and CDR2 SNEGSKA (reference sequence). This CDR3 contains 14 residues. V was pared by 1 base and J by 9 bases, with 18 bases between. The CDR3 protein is CSARGPTAGSQAFF. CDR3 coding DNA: TGCAGTGCTAGAGGACCTACGGCGGGCAGTCAAGCTTTCTTT.

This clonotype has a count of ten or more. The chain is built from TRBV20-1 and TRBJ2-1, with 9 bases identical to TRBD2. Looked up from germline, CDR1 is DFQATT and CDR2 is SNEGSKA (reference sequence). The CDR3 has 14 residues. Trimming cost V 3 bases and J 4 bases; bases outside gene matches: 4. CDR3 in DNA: TGCAGTGCTAGTAGGCTAGCGGGATACAATGAGCAGTTCTTC. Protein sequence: CSASRLAGYNEQFF.

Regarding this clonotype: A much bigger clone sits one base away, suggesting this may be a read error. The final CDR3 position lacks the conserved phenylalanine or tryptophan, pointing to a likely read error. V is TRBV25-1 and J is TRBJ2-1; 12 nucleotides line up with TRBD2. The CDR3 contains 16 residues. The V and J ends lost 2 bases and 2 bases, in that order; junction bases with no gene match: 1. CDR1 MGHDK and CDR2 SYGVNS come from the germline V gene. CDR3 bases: TGTGCCAGCAGTGAACTAGCGGGAGGGACCTACAATGAGCAGTTCATC. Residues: CASSELAGGTYNEQFI.

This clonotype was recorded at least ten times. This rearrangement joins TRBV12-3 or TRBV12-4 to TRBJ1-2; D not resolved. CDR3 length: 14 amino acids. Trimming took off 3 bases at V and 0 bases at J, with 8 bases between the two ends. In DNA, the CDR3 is TGTGCCAGCAGTTTTAATAGAGCTAACTATGGCTACACCTTC. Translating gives CASSFNRANYGYTF.

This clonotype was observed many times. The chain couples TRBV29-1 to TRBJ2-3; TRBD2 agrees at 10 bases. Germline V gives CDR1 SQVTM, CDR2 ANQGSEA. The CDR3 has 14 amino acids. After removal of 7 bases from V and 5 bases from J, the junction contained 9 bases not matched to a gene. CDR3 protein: CSASPRLAGDTQYF. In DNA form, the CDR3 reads TGCAGCGCGAGTCCGAGACTAGCGGGAGATACGCAGTATTTT.

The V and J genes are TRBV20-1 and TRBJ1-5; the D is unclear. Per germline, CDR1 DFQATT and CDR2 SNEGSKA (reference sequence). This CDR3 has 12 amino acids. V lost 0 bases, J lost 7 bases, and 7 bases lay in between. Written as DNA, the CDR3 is TGCAGTGCTAGAGATCTAGGGCAGCCCCAGCATTTT. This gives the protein CSARDLGQPQHF.

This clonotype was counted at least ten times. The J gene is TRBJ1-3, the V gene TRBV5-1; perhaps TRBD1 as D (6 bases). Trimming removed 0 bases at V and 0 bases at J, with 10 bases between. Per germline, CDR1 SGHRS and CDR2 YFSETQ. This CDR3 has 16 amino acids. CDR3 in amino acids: CASSLVPGHSGNTIYF. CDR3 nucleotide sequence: TGCGCCAGCAGCTTGGTCCCGGGACACTCTGGAAACACCATATATTTT.

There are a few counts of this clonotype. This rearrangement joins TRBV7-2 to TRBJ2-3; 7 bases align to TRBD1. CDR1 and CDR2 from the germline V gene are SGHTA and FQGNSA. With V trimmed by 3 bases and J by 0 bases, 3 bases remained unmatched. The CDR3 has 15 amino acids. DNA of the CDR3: TGTGCCAGCAGCTTCGACAGGGTTAGCACAGATACGCAGTATTTT. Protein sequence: CASSFDRVSTDTQYF.

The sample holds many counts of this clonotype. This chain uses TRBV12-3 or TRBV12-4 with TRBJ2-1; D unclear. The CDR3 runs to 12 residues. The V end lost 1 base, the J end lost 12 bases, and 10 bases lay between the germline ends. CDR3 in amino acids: CASSLVGFGQFF. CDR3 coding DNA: TGTGCCAGCAGTTTAGTAGGGTTCGGGCAGTTCTTC.